The 10 T cell receptor beta chains given below trace back to one sample, sequenced in a study of blood T cells in healthy people across ages. Primers used in a second PCR of roughly 6 to 12 cycles were a sample-barcoded 5' primer and a J-beta primer mix. MiXCR, run by TCRdb on the 5' RACE reads, gives a single entry per CDR3 protein. The sample carries some 1.7 million distinct CDR3 sequences, 28% recorded once. Sequences were obtained from blood. The receptors stem from a young woman in good health.

The chain employs TRBV10-3 and TRBJ2-7; D uncertain. In germline, CDR1 is ENHRY, CDR2 SYGVKD. This CDR3 contains 14 residues. V lost 4 bases, J lost 5 bases, and 15 bases lay in between. CDR3 residues: CAISGGRTTNEQYF. CDR3 bases: TGTGCCATCAGTGGGGGAAGAACTACTAACGAGCAGTACTTC.

This clonotype occurred many times. The chain uses TRBV20-1 and TRBJ2-7; the D gene is possibly TRBD2 (5 bases). Per the germline V gene, CDR1 is DFQATT and CDR2 is SNEGSKA (reference sequence). V gave up 0 bases and J gave up 0 bases, with 12 bases separating them. This CDR3 spans 15 amino acids. The CDR3: CSARDWAGSSYEQYF. Written as DNA, the CDR3 is TGCAGTGCTAGAGATTGGGCGGGTAGCTCCTACGAGCAGTACTTC.

This clonotype was observed at least ten times. The rearrangement uses TRBV5-1 and TRBJ2-1; 7 nucleotides align to TRBD1. The CDR3 loop spans 20 amino acids. The trim removed 4 bases at V and 4 bases at J, leaving 23 bases unmatched. CDR1 is SGHRS and CDR2 is YFSETQ in the germline V gene. The CDR3 DNA reads as TGCGCCAGCAGCCCTTCGACAGGGAGCAACCATATACACAGGTACAATGAGCAGTTCTTC. Amino acids: CASSPSTGSNHIHRYNEQFF.

CDR3 DNA: TGTGCCAGCAGCTTGGAGGGGGCATTACGCTCCCAGGAGCAGTACTTC. The encoded protein is CASSLEGALRSQEQYF. This chain uses TRBV7-3 with TRBJ2-4; weak D call: TRBD1 (7 bases). V was cut by 3 bases and J by 13 bases, with 25 bases left in between. CDR1 is SGHTA, CDR2 FQGTGA, per germline. The CDR3 loop spans 16 amino acids.

This clonotype appeared many times. This rearrangement joins TRBV4-1 to TRBJ2-5; perhaps TRBD2 as D (5 bases). Germline V gives CDR1 MGHRA, CDR2 YSYEKL. This CDR3 comprises 13 residues. Deletions cut 1 base from V and 8 bases from J, with 11 bases between. The CDR3 DNA reads as TGCGCCAGCAGCCAAGGGGCAGAGGGCACCCAGTACTTC. Amino acid sequence: CASSQGAEGTQYF.

The V call is TRBV20-1, the J call TRBJ1-2; weak D call: TRBD1 (5 bases). CDR1 DFQATT and CDR2 SNEGSKA come from the germline V gene (reference sequence). There are 12 residues in the CDR3. V was clipped by 3 bases and J by 6 bases, with 11 bases between them. CDR3 residues: CSARGVSDGYTF. CDR3 DNA: TGCAGTGCTAGGGGGGTTTCAGATGGCTACACCTTC.

The V and J genes are TRBV20-1 and TRBJ2-7; possibly TRBD1 for D (6 bases). The CDR3 runs 14 residues. V gave up 3 bases and J gave up 2 bases, with 14 bases separating them. Germline V lookup: CDR1 DFQATT, CDR2 SNEGSKA (reference sequence). DNA for the CDR3: TGCAGTGCTAGGGCCCGGGACACCACCTACGAGCAGTACTTC. Its protein is CSARARDTTYEQYF.

The chain combines TRBV6-2 or TRBV6-3 with TRBJ2-7; 15 bases line up with TRBD2. CDR1 and CDR2 from the germline V gene are MNHEY and SVGEGT. The CDR3 has 21 residues. The V gene end was trimmed by 0 bases and the J gene end by 0 bases; junction bases not matched to a gene: 12. CDR3 protein: CASSYSKRRGLAGGHSYEQYF. As DNA, the CDR3 is TGTGCCAGCAGTTACTCTAAAAGACGCGGACTAGCGGGAGGGCACTCCTACGAGCAGTACTTC.

This sequence joins TRBV10-3 and TRBJ2-4; D perhaps matches TRBD2 (5 bases). The closer fit of TRBJ2-7 to the DNA end suggests the J call may be wrong. Per the germline V gene, CDR1 is ENHRY and CDR2 is SYGVKD. CDR3 length equals 14 residues. In DNA, the CDR3 is TGTGCCATCAGTGAGTCGAAGGGAGCCTACGAGCAGTACTTC. Its protein product is CAISESKGAYEQYF.

The rearrangement uses TRBV5-5 and TRBJ1-2, with D tentatively TRBD1 (5 bases). Germline loops: CDR1 SGHKS, CDR2 YYEKEE (reference sequence). Between the trimmed V and J ends, which lost 4 bases and 4 bases, there was a span of 20 bases. The CDR3 spans 16 residues. The CDR3 bases are TGTGCCAGCAGCCCGACCCCCGACAGTATCATCTATGGCTACACCTTC. It yields the protein CASSPTPDSIIYGYTF.